This T cell receptor (beta chain) was recorded in a study of vaccination effects on CD4 cells after COVID-19. Trimming removed 0 bases at V and 10 bases at J, with 10 bases between. Germline CDR1 and CDR2: SGHNT and YENEEA. The CDR3 length is 13 residues. Note on this clone: The antigen is not known.

Study-wide findings and caveats: Limitations: small convalescent group and missing early post-infection timepoints. Infection- and vaccine-induced clones contracted markedly late after vaccination.

The protocol was immunoSEQ multiplex PCR, while the TCRdb copy is restricted to in-frame clones and leaves out a portion. In the table there are about 41,000 clones, 77% of which are singletons. Antigen-specific CD4+ T cells were first expanded with viral peptide pools by the ViraFEST assay and only then sequenced. CD4+ T cells were isolated after 10 days of culture. Having tested negative for nucleocapsid antibodies, the vaccine recipients showed no prior SARS-CoV-2 infection. Fresh IL-2-containing medium replaced half the medium on days 3 and 7. This clonotype originated in a human donor who received a COVID-19 vaccine. This sequence joins TRBV11-3 and TRBJ2-4, with D tentatively TRBD2 (6 bases). The sequenced sample was CD4+ T cells from PBMCs cultured with HCoV-NL63 spike peptides, obtained before COVID-19 vaccination. This CDR3 is CASSLDGEAIQYF. The CDR3 nucleotides are TGTGCCAGCAGCTTAGATGGGGAGGCGATTCAGTACTTC.